Following are 12 T cell receptor beta chains from one sample sequenced in a study of cytomegalovirus exposure and HLA in healthy donors. Primers: 60 Vbeta forward and 13 Jbeta reverse. TCRdb's copy holds only in-frame clones and misses some; the assay was immunoSEQ multiplex PCR. This table has about 110,000 clones, approximately 80% appearing once. Sequencing used PBMCs. The receptor source for this set is a woman aged 55-70 years in good health and CMV-seropositive.

This sequence joins TRBV7-3 and TRBJ1-1; 10 nucleotides align to TRBD1. V lost 5 bases to trimming and J lost 5 bases; unmatched junction nucleotides: 5. This CDR3 contains 14 residues. Germline assignment: CDR1 SGHTA and CDR2 FQGTGA. Written as DNA, the CDR3 is TGTGCCAGCAGCCCGAGACAGGGGGCTACTGAAGCTTTCTTT. Its protein product is CASSPRQGATEAFF.

The chain links TRBV18 to TRBJ2-2; 9 bases align to TRBD1. Germline lookup yields CDR1 KGHSH and CDR2 LQKENI. The V and J ends lost 1 base and 6 bases, in that order; junction bases with no gene match: 6. The CDR3 runs to 16 residues. The CDR3 DNA reads as TGTGCCAGCTCACCACAGGGGACAGGGATCTCCGGGGAGCTGTTTTTT. Translating it yields CASSPQGTGISGELFF.

The rearrangement joins TRBV7-9 to TRBJ1-2, with TRBD1 matching 7 bases. The CDR3 covers 14 residues. Looked up from germline, CDR1 is SEHNR and CDR2 is FQNEAQ (reference sequence). Germline trimming cut 5 bases from V and 5 bases from J; bases unmatched to any gene: 8. The CDR3 is CASSPGTEIYGYTF. Written as DNA, the CDR3 is TGTGCCAGCAGCCCCGGGACAGAAATATATGGCTACACCTTC.

The chain recombines TRBV5-1 with TRBJ2-3; 10 positions agree with TRBD2. J lost 4 bases, V lost 5 bases, and 7 bases had no gene match. The germline gives CDR1 SGHRS, CDR2 YFSETQ. The CDR3 loop spans 15 amino acids. CDR3 in DNA: TGCGCCAGCAGGGCCCTAGCGGGAGACGCAGATACGCAGTATTTT. Its translation is CASRALAGDADTQYF.

The gene calls are TRBV2 and TRBJ1-1, with D perhaps matching TRBD1 (6 bases). CDR1 and CDR2 (germline): SNHLY, FYNNEI. V was cut by 4 bases and J by 6 bases, with 18 bases left in between. This CDR3 comprises 15 residues. For the CDR3, the DNA is TGTGCCAGCAGTGTGGGACACGGCGGTTTCGCTGAAGCTTTCTTT. Its protein is CASSVGHGGFAEAFF.

This clone was recorded once. V is TRBV6-5 and J is TRBJ1-5, with a weak D call TRBD1 (6 bases). The CDR3 covers 15 residues. Trimming removed 5 bases at V and 0 bases at J, with 11 bases between. The germline CDR1 and CDR2 sequences are MNHEY and SVGAGI. The DNA of the CDR3 is TGTGCCAGCAGTATCAGGGGTTATAGCAATCAGCCCCAGCATTTT. It is translated as CASSIRGYSNQPQHF.

The chain is built from TRBV11-2 and TRBJ2-7; 9 bases are a match to TRBD1. V shed 1 base, J shed 4 bases, and the junction held 2 bases outside the gene matches. The V gene's germline CDR1 is SGHAT and CDR2 FQNNGV. The CDR3 covers 14 residues. CDR3 residues: CASSLVGTGYEQYF. The CDR3 DNA reads TGTGCCAGCAGCTTAGTTGGGACAGGGTACGAGCAGTACTTC.

This chain links TRBV28 with TRBJ1-1, with unresolved D. CDR3 length: 11 amino acids. Between the trimmed V and J ends, which lost 3 bases and 6 bases, there was a span of 5 bases. From germline, CDR1 is MDHEN and CDR2 SYDVKM. The CDR3, as DNA: TGTGCCAGCAGTTTCGTCGCTGAAGCTTTCTTT. Translated, it gives CASSFVAEAFF.

This clone was recorded a few times. The J gene is TRBJ1-2, the V gene TRBV27; TRBD1 aligns across 9 bases. Germline V gene sequence: CDR1 MNHEY, CDR2 SMNVEV (reference sequence). The CDR3 is 15 amino acids. With 3 bases clipped from V and 5 bases from J, the junction kept 7 bases outside the gene matches. In nucleotides, the CDR3 is TGTGCCAGCAGTTTCGATCCGGGACAGGGTTATGGCTACACCTTC. It translates to CASSFDPGQGYGYTF.

This chain uses TRBV6-5 with TRBJ1-3, with 8 bases that match TRBD1. Losses at the gene ends were 5 bases for V and 3 bases for J; bases not matched to a gene: 6. The V gene's germline CDR1 is MNHEY and CDR2 SVGAGI. The CDR3 is made up of 15 amino acids. The CDR3 spells CASSTGGSYGNTIYF. DNA for the CDR3: TGTGCCAGCAGTACAGGGGGTAGTTATGGAAACACCATATATTTT.

This chain links TRBV7-2 with TRBJ1-2, with TRBD1 matching 8 bases. CDR3 length: 15 amino acids. The trim removed 5 bases at V and 0 bases at J, leaving 5 bases unmatched. Germline assignment: CDR1 SGHTA and CDR2 FQGNSA. CDR3 amino acids: CASSVLQGANYGYTF. The CDR3, as DNA: TGTGCCAGCAGCGTACTACAGGGGGCTAACTATGGCTACACCTTC. Based on the CDR3 plus reference TRBV7-2 and TRBJ1-2, the full variable domain is GAGVSQSPSNKVTEKGKDVELRCDPISGHTALYWYRQSLGQGLEFLIYFQGNSAPDKSGLPSDRFSAERTGGSVSTLTIQRTQQEDSAVYLCASSVLQGANYGYTFGSGTRLTVV.

The chain is built from TRBV5-4 and TRBJ2-3, with 11 bases aligning to TRBD2. This CDR3 is 18 amino acids long. The germline V gene encodes CDR1 SGHNT and CDR2 YYREEE (reference sequence). V shed 0 bases and J 2 bases; nucleotides not matched to a gene: 8. This CDR3 is CASSLAGVAGGATDTQYF. The CDR3 bases are TGTGCCAGCAGCTTGGCCGGGGTAGCGGGAGGGGCCACAGATACGCAGTATTTT.